This entry concerns a single TCR beta chain. This sample was included in a study of blood T cell repertoires in COVID-19. From germline, CDR1 is KGHDR and CDR2 SFDVKD. The V segment lost 4 bases and the J segment 0 bases; nucleotides outside the gene matches: 9. The CDR3 contains 18 residues. Original handling: Estimates of nucleated cell counts were drawn from the amplification of reference gene primers. Repertoires were generated with immunoSEQ multiplex PCR, while TCRdb's copy carries only in-frame clones and drops some. That table furnishes V, J and clone size, whereas the DNA furnished D and trimming. The table lists approximately 210,000 clones, around nine tenths of them singletons.

This TCR derives from a middle-aged woman who had recovered from COVID-19. Material for sequencing was peripheral blood. The chain carries TRBV24-1 and TRBJ2-2, with 8 bases identical to TRBD2. The CDR3 DNA reads TGTGCCACCAGTGACTATTCAGCGGGAGCGTCGAACACCGGGGAGCTGTTTTTT. Its translation is CATSDYSAGASNTGELFF.